A selection of T cell receptor beta chains follows, all from one sample in a study of response to subunit inactivated influenza vaccine. TCRdb recomputed calls from the RT-PCR reads with MiXCR, one row per CDR3 protein. The repertoire consists of 500,000 to 600,000 distinct CDR3 sequences, with 7.5% to 8.5% occurring once and the leading ten covering around 13%. The sequences come from PBMCs from blood, collected less than 25 months after vaccination. These TCRs come from a man aged 45 to 70 who received an inactivated influenza vaccine. The CDR3 runs from the conserved cysteine through the conserved F or W. The D gene is left open where the match is weak. Not every row has a clone size; where given, it reads once, few, many or a size class.

J: TRBJ2-5; V: TRBV12-3/TRBV12-4; size: few; D: TRBD1; CDR3: CASSPSTGVTAQYF; DNA: TGTGCCAGCAGTCCCTCGACAGGGGTGACGGCCCAGTACTTC
J: TRBJ2-1; V: TRBV2; size: -; D: TRBD2; CDR3: CASSLSGRAVHEQFF; DNA: TGTGCCAGCAGCCTTAGCGGGAGGGCCGTCCATGAGCAGTTCTTC
J: TRBJ1-1; V: TRBV7-9; size: -; D: TRBD1; CDR3: CASSLYGQGEAFF; DNA: TGTGCCAGCAGCTTATACGGACAGGGAGAAGCTTTCTTT
J: TRBJ2-4; V: TRBV7-8; size: -; D: TRBD2; CDR3: CASSLRGGLNIQYF; DNA: TGTGCCAGCAGCTTGCGGGGGGGCCTGAACATTCAGTACTTC
J: TRBJ2-7; V: TRBV20-1; size: -; D: TRBD1; CDR3: CSARDLRQGYEQYF; DNA: TGCAGTGCTAGAGATCTGAGACAGGGGTACGAGCAGTACTTC
J: TRBJ2-1; V: TRBV6-1; size: few; D: -; CDR3: CASNLGSYEQFF; DNA: TGTGCCAGCAACTTGGGTTCCTATGAGCAGTTCTTC
J: TRBJ2-6; V: TRBV4-2; size: many; D: -; CDR3: CASSRLSGANVLTF; DNA: TGTGCCAGCAGCCGGCTTTCTGGGGCCAACGTCCTGACTTTC
J: TRBJ1-1; V: TRBV2; size: few; D: TRBD1; CDR3: CASLPGQGRHTEAFF; DNA: TGTGCCAGCCTCCCTGGACAGGGAAGACACACTGAAGCTTTCTTT
J: TRBJ2-3; V: TRBV10-3; size: many; D: -; CDR3: CAISAARGGGTDTQYF; DNA: TGTGCCATCAGTGCGGCCAGGGGGGGGGGCACAGATACGCAGTATTTT
J: TRBJ1-2; V: TRBV28; size: few; D: -; CDR3: CASTPGGGNDYGYTF; DNA: TGTGCCAGCACCCCTGGGGGGGGAAATGACTATGGCTACACCTTC
J: TRBJ2-2; V: TRBV28; size: -; D: -; CDR3: CASSAAGFEDTGELFF; DNA: TGTGCCAGCAGTGCGGCGGGGTTTGAGGACACCGGGGAGCTGTTTTTT
J: TRBJ2-1; V: TRBV4-2; size: -; D: TRBD2; CDR3: CASSQAGLAGSEQFF; DNA: TGTGCCAGCAGCCAAGCGGGACTAGCGGGGAGCGAGCAGTTCTTC
J: TRBJ2-1; V: TRBV20-1; size: few; D: -; CDR3: CSARLHEQFF; DNA: TGCAGTGCTAGGCTCCATGAGCAGTTCTTC
J: TRBJ2-4; V: TRBV5-1; size: few; D: -; CDR3: CASSVSSAKNIQYF; DNA: TGCGCCAGCAGCGTGTCTTCGGCCAAAAACATTCAGTACTTC
J: TRBJ2-1; V: TRBV4-2; size: -; D: TRBD1; CDR3: CASSQGQGSEQFF; DNA: TGTGCCAGCAGCCAGGGACAGGGTAGTGAGCAGTTCTTC
J: TRBJ2-7; V: TRBV19; size: -; D: TRBD1; CDR3: CASRKGQGNSYEQYF; DNA: TGTGCCAGTAGAAAGGGACAGGGAAACTCCTACGAGCAGTACTTC
J: TRBJ2-5; V: TRBV7-9; size: many; D: -; CDR3: CASSFLRGIQETQYF; DNA: TGTGCCAGCAGCTTTCTTCGGGGAATCCAAGAGACCCAGTACTTC
J: TRBJ2-5; V: TRBV19; size: -; D: -; CDR3: CASSPGWAQETQYF; DNA: TGTGCCAGTAGCCCCGGATGGGCCCAAGAGACCCAGTACTTC
J: TRBJ1-6; V: TRBV2; size: -; D: -; CDR3: CASSERGAMSPLHF; DNA: TGTGCCAGCAGTGAACGGGGGGCTATGTCACCCCTCCACTTT
J: TRBJ2-1; V: TRBV2; size: few; D: TRBD2; CDR3: CASSDWEGSYNEQFF; DNA: TGTGCCAGCAGTGATTGGGAGGGCTCCTACAATGAGCAGTTCTTC
J: TRBJ2-1; V: TRBV4-3; size: -; D: TRBD2; CDR3: CASSQDEASGGAAQFF; DNA: TGCGCCAGCAGCCAAGATGAGGCTAGCGGGGGTGCCGCGCAGTTCTTC
J: TRBJ2-7; V: TRBV27; size: -; D: TRBD1; CDR3: CASSLTGSGGSEQYF; DNA: TGTGCCAGCAGTTTAACCGGGTCAGGGGGCAGCGAGCAGTACTTC
J: TRBJ2-5; V: TRBV11-2; size: -; D: -; CDR3: CASSLRSLALKETQYF; DNA: TGTGCCAGCAGCTTAAGAAGTCTGGCCTTAAAAGAGACCCAGTACTTC
J: TRBJ2-6; V: TRBV10-3; size: -; D: -; CDR3: CAISDFSSGANVLTF; DNA: TGTGCCATCAGTGATTTCTCCTCTGGGGCCAACGTCCTGACTTTC
J: TRBJ1-1; V: TRBV27; size: -; D: -; CDR3: CASRRNMNTEAFF; DNA: TGTGCCAGCAGGAGGAACATGAACACTGAAGCTTTCTTT
J: TRBJ1-2; V: TRBV20-1; size: -; D: -; CDR3: CSARDLNGYSF; DNA: TGCAGTGCTAGAGATCTAAATGGCTACTCCTTC
J: TRBJ2-1; V: TRBV13; size: -; D: -; CDR3: CASSLGLKDEQFF; DNA: TGTGCCAGCAGCTTAGGCCTAAAGGATGAGCAGTTCTTC
J: TRBJ1-1; V: TRBV3-1; size: few; D: -; CDR3: CASSRGIHTEAFF; DNA: TGTGCCAGCAGCCGGGGTATTCACACTGAAGCTTTCTTT
J: TRBJ1-3; V: TRBV12-3/TRBV12-4; size: many; D: TRBD1; CDR3: CASSVTGQGNTIYF; DNA: TGTGCCAGCAGTGTAACGGGACAGGGAAACACCATATATTTT
J: TRBJ2-1; V: TRBV5-1; size: -; D: TRBD2; CDR3: CASSLGWGGLEGNEQFF; DNA: TGCGCCAGCAGCCTAGGGTGGGGGGGATTGGAAGGCAATGAGCAGTTCTTC
J: TRBJ1-2; V: TRBV4-2; size: -; D: -; CDR3: CASSQEPRGRQGKGYTF; DNA: TGTGCCAGCAGCCAAGAACCCCGAGGACGGCAGGGGAAAGGCTACACCTTC
J: TRBJ1-1; V: TRBV5-6; size: few; D: TRBD1; CDR3: CASSLATDRGLGYTEAFF; DNA: TGTGCCAGCAGCTTGGCAACGGACAGGGGGCTGGGGTACACTGAAGCTTTCTTT
J: TRBJ2-3; V: TRBV3-1; size: -; D: TRBD2; CDR3: CASRAGGPSGTQYF; DNA: TGTGCCAGCAGAGCGGGAGGGCCAAGTGGCACGCAGTATTTT
J: TRBJ2-2; V: TRBV4-3; size: many; D: -; CDR3: CASSPSTAANTGELFF; DNA: TGCGCCAGCAGCCCCTCGACAGCCGCGAACACCGGGGAGCTGTTTTTT
J: TRBJ1-4; V: TRBV12-3/TRBV12-4; size: few; D: TRBD1; CDR3: CASSLFQGAKEKLFF; DNA: TGTGCCAGCAGTTTATTCCAGGGGGCGAAAGAAAAACTGTTTTTT
J: TRBJ2-7; V: TRBV7-9; size: -; D: -; CDR3: CASSLVLGAIGEQYF; DNA: TGTGCCAGCAGCTTAGTGCTGGGGGCAATCGGCGAGCAGTACTTC
J: TRBJ1-1; V: TRBV5-1; size: few; D: -; CDR3: CASSLRGSVSEAFF; DNA: TGCGCCAGCAGCTTGCGGGGCTCGGTATCTGAAGCTTTCTTT
J: TRBJ2-7; V: TRBV10-3; size: few; D: TRBD1; CDR3: CAITKGGQGYEQYF; DNA: TGTGCCATCACCAAGGGCGGACAGGGGTACGAGCAGTACTTC
J: TRBJ2-3; V: TRBV20-1; size: few; D: -; CDR3: CSASWADTQYF; DNA: TGCAGTGCTAGTTGGGCGGATACGCAGTATTTT
J: TRBJ2-7; V: TRBV28; size: few; D: -; CDR3: CASSKLIRDEQYF; DNA: TGTGCCAGCAGTAAGCTCATCCGGGATGAGCAGTACTTC
J: TRBJ2-1; V: TRBV11-2; size: -; D: -; CDR3: CASSLGITWDEQFF; DNA: TGTGCCAGCAGCTTAGGGATTACTTGGGATGAGCAGTTCTTC
J: TRBJ1-5; V: TRBV5-8; size: -; D: TRBD1; CDR3: CASSGQGEHQPQHF; DNA: TGTGCCAGCAGCGGACAGGGGGAACATCAGCCCCAGCATTTT
J: TRBJ1-4; V: TRBV10-3; size: few; D: -; CDR3: CATQEKPNEKLFF; DNA: TGTGCCACACAGGAAAAACCTAATGAAAAACTGTTTTTT
J: TRBJ2-3; V: TRBV5-1; size: -; D: -; CDR3: CASSLDGVGADTQYF; DNA: TGCGCCAGCAGCTTGGATGGAGTAGGCGCAGATACGCAGTATTTT
J: TRBJ1-1; V: TRBV30; size: -; D: -; CDR3: CAWKPAGVRVNTEAFF; DNA: TGTGCCTGGAAACCCGCCGGGGTTCGGGTGAACACTGAAGCTTTCTTT
J: TRBJ2-1; V: TRBV20-1; size: few; D: -; CDR3: CSARDRGWGEQFF; DNA: TGCAGTGCTAGAGATCGCGGGTGGGGTGAGCAGTTCTTC
J: TRBJ1-1; V: TRBV5-1; size: few; D: TRBD1; CDR3: CASSLARGPTMNTEAFF; DNA: TGCGCCAGCAGCTTGGCCAGGGGGCCTACGATGAACACTGAAGCTTTCTTT
J: TRBJ2-3; V: TRBV10-3; size: -; D: TRBD1; CDR3: CAISGQGTGADTQYF; DNA: TGTGCCATCAGTGGACAGGGGACGGGGGCAGATACGCAGTATTTT
J: TRBJ1-2; V: TRBV9; size: many; D: -; CDR3: CASSVEGSGGYTF; DNA: TGTGCCAGCAGCGTAGAGGGCAGTGGAGGCTACACCTTC
J: TRBJ2-7; V: TRBV11-2; size: many; D: -; CDR3: CASSLPPLLARINYEQYF; DNA: TGTGCCAGCAGCTTACCCCCTCTCCTAGCGCGTATTAACTACGAGCAGTACTTC
J: TRBJ2-1; V: TRBV7-2; size: -; D: TRBD2; CDR3: CASSSATGTSGHNEQFF; DNA: TGTGCCAGCAGCTCGGCTACCGGGACTAGCGGCCACAATGAGCAGTTCTTC
J: TRBJ2-7; V: TRBV10-3; size: few; D: -; CDR3: CATGTDSQMGEQYF; DNA: TGTGCCACAGGAACGGACTCACAAATGGGGGAGCAGTACTTC
J: TRBJ1-1; V: TRBV29-1; size: few; D: -; CDR3: CSALTPNTEAFF; DNA: TGCAGCGCCTTGACACCGAACACTGAAGCTTTCTTT